The following is a T cell receptor (beta chain) sequence with its context. It was with 60 Vbeta and 13 Jbeta primers that the PCR ran. Assay used: immunoSEQ multiplex PCR; TCRdb lists only in-frame clones, some missing. The table records about 150,000 clones, approximately 68% of them present only once. The data belong to a study of cytomegalovirus exposure and HLA in healthy donors. This TCR derives from a man aged 60-69 years in good health and CMV-seronegative. Sample: PBMCs.

The CDR3 reads CASSLSVADYTQYF. The CDR3 nucleotides are TGTGCCAGCAGCTTGTCGGTAGCGGATTATACGCAGTATTTT. The V call is TRBV5-4, the J call TRBJ2-3, with D perhaps matching TRBD2 (6 bases). V gave up 1 base and J gave up 7 bases, with 13 bases separating them. Germline CDR1 reads SGHNT; CDR2 reads YYREEE (reference sequence). The CDR3 length is 14 residues.